This entry features one TCR beta chain sequence. Its antigen is undetermined. This sample is part of a study of cytomegalovirus exposure and HLA in healthy donors. Broader study findings: The study listed some 160 cytomegalovirus-associated TCR beta chains. Specificity for CMV antigens was confirmed in vitro for three of the CMV-associated chains. Cytomegalovirus status, reportedly, was diagnosed with high specificity and sensitivity by the classifier. In a later analysis, productive TCRs from donors in an Asian-associated ancestry cluster reportedly carried fewer N-insertions than the cohort mean.

A multiplex PCR was run with 60 Vbeta primers and 13 Jbeta primers. The protocol was immunoSEQ multiplex PCR, while the TCRdb copy is restricted to in-frame clones and leaves out a portion. The sample lists around 120,000 clones; 77% were seen once. Germline V gives CDR1 SGHTA, CDR2 FQGNSA. Trimming shortened V by 5 bases and J by 4 bases, and 16 bases separated the two germline ends. The CDR3 loop spans 15 amino acids. The sample was PBMCs. This TCR was recovered from a human donor in good health. This chain links TRBV7-2 with TRBJ2-3, with D uncertain. The CDR3 DNA reads as TGTGCCAGCAGCCTAACCCCCCTCGCATCAGATACGCAGTATTTT. Its translation is CASSLTPLASDTQYF.